The 22 T cell receptor beta chains presented below share a single source sample, sequenced in a study of shared clonotypes between healthy human individuals. Data came from immunoSEQ multiplex PCR; TCRdb stores just in-frame clones and leaves some out. The data contain millions of clones, about 93% of them singletons. In the naive CD8 group, cells lacked CD45RO and were positively selected for CCR7, so terminally differentiated effector memory CD45RA+ cells were left out. Sample: naive CD8+ T cells from PBMCs. The receptors were gathered from a man between 18 and 29 years old in good health. Some clones in this sample may be carry-over from other donors' samples.

As concerns this clone: The same CDR3 also results from other DNA sequences found in this sample. The rearrangement joins TRBV7-9 to TRBJ2-7; D ambiguous. Germline lookup yields CDR1 SEHNR and CDR2 FQNEAQ (reference sequence). The CDR3 loop spans 12 amino acids. Trimming pared 2 bases from V and 2 bases from J, leaving 4 bases between. The CDR3 coding sequence is TGTGCCAGCAGCTTAAGCCCCTACGAGCAGTACTTC. Residues: CASSLSPYEQYF. Full variable domain (rest looked up from reference TRBV7-9 and TRBJ2-7): DTGVSQNPRHKITKRGQNVTFRCDPISEHNRLYWYRQTLGQGPEFLTYFQNEAQLEKSRLLSDRFSAERPKGSFSTLEIQRTEQGDSAMYLCASSLSPYEQYFGPGTRLTVT.

The chain employs TRBV5-1 and TRBJ2-7; D unresolved. Trimming pared 1 base from V and 3 bases from J, leaving 8 bases between. The CDR3 sequence is 13 residues long. Germline V gene data show CDR1 as SGHRS and CDR2 as YFSETQ. CDR3 nucleotides: TGCGCCAGCAGCTTGAACGAATTCTACGAGCAGTACTTC. This encodes CASSLNEFYEQYF.

The chain recombines TRBV5-1 with TRBJ2-7, with D tentatively TRBD1 (5 bases). This CDR3 spans 16 amino acids. Between the trimmed V and J ends, which lost 0 bases and 3 bases, there was a span of 16 bases. Germline V gene data show CDR1 as SGHRS and CDR2 as YFSETQ. Written as DNA, the CDR3 is TGCGCCAGCAGCTTGGGAGTAGGGGCAGAAGGCTACGAGCAGTACTTC. Protein: CASSLGVGAEGYEQYF.

This chain links TRBV7-9 with TRBJ1-4; no reliable D call. V was clipped by 5 bases and J by 2 bases, with 21 bases between them. The CDR3 length is 18 residues. From germline, CDR1 is SEHNR and CDR2 FQNEAQ (reference sequence). CDR3 sequence (DNA): TGTGCCAGCAGCCCCGGTCGGGTTAGGTTCGTGACTAATGAAAAACTGTTTTTT. Its protein product is CASSPGRVRFVTNEKLFF.

The chain is built from TRBV6-1 and TRBJ2-7; a weak D match, TRBD2 (5 bases). Per germline, CDR1 MNHNS and CDR2 SASEGT. This CDR3 has 14 residues. Trimming cost V 2 bases and J 6 bases, with 14 bases left between them. Written as DNA, the CDR3 is TGTGCCAGCAGTGAATGGGGAGAGGCCGCCGAGCAGTACTTC. It encodes CASSEWGEAAEQYF.

The chain carries TRBV29-1 and TRBJ2-7, with TRBD1 as a possible D gene (6 bases). Germline loops: CDR1 SQVTM, CDR2 ANQGSEA. CDR3 length equals 13 residues. Trimming shortened V by 7 bases and J by 7 bases, and 20 bases separated the two germline ends. The CDR3 reads CSALTQGPREQYF. CDR3 sequence (DNA): TGCAGCGCTTTGACACAGGGACCTCGGGAGCAGTACTTC.

The J gene is TRBJ2-3, the V gene TRBV27; possible D gene TRBD1, 5 bases. This CDR3 has 15 amino acids. The V end lost 3 bases, the J end lost 1 base, and 11 bases lay between the germline ends. The V gene's germline CDR1 is MNHEY and CDR2 SMNVEV (reference sequence). For the CDR3, the DNA is TGTGCCAGCAGTTTTCTGGTCAGGGGCACAGATACGCAGTATTTT. Translating gives CASSFLVRGTDTQYF.

This chain uses TRBV11-2 with TRBJ2-7; no clear D. V lost 4 bases, J lost 2 bases, and 15 bases lay in between. The CDR3 is made up of 15 amino acids. Germline-derived CDR1 and CDR2 are SGHAT and FQNNGV. For the CDR3, the DNA is TGTGCCAGCAGCTCCCCCCTAGACGGAACCTACGAGCAGTACTTC. Translated: CASSSPLDGTYEQYF.

The rearrangement links TRBV27 to TRBJ2-1; D gene ambiguous. The CDR3 extends over 15 amino acids. Per the germline V gene, CDR1 is MNHEY and CDR2 is SMNVEV (reference sequence). V was trimmed by 2 bases and J by 0 bases, leaving 8 bases between them. As DNA, the CDR3 is TGTGCCAGCAGTTTAGGTCCCCGCTCCTACAATGAGCAGTTCTTC. This gives the protein CASSLGPRSYNEQFF.

The J gene is TRBJ2-7, the V gene TRBV28; D perhaps matches TRBD1 (6 bases). CDR3 length: 16 residues. The V end was cut by 3 bases, the J end by 1 base, with 16 bases between. Germline values: CDR1 MDHEN, CDR2 SYDVKM. DNA for the CDR3: TGTGCCAGCAGTTTCGTTTACAGGGTAGAGTCCTACGAGCAGTACTTC. This gives the protein CASSFVYRVESYEQYF.

This clone was counted once. The chain is built from TRBV4-1 and TRBJ2-1; D may correspond to TRBD1 or TRBD2 (5 bases each). V was clipped by 3 bases and J by 1 base, with 16 bases between them. CDR1 is MGHRA, CDR2 YSYEKL, per germline. The length of the CDR3 is 17 residues. Here the CDR3 reads CASSHERQGPSYNEQFF. Written as DNA, the CDR3 is TGCGCCAGCAGCCATGAACGGCAGGGACCTTCCTACAATGAGCAGTTCTTC.

V is TRBV5-5 and J is TRBJ1-2; D is possibly TRBD1 (6 bases). From germline, CDR1 is SGHKS and CDR2 YYEKEE (reference sequence). Deletions cut 2 bases from V and 11 bases from J, with 19 bases between. The CDR3 is 14 amino acids. CDR3 sequence reads: CASSFTGHGGAYTF. In DNA form, the CDR3 reads TGTGCCAGCAGCTTTACTGGACACGGGGGCGCGTACACCTTC.

CDR3 residues: CSVESSADGPSYEQYF. The CDR3 DNA reads as TGCAGCGTTGAATCTTCAGCCGACGGGCCCTCCTACGAGCAGTACTTC. V gene TRBV29-1 combines with J gene TRBJ2-5; unclear D gene. The J call may not be correct, given that the DNA end is closer to TRBJ2-7. This CDR3 contains 16 residues. Germline values: CDR1 SQVTM, CDR2 ANQGSEA.

This chain links TRBV28 with TRBJ2-1; D not certain. The germline gives CDR1 MDHEN, CDR2 SYDVKM. Trimming left V 6 bases short and J 10 bases short, with 22 bases between. The CDR3 runs to 15 residues. The CDR3: CASRPHSPLGGEQFF. CDR3 sequence (DNA): TGTGCCAGCAGACCCCACTCCCCCCTTGGCGGAGAGCAGTTCTTC.

The chain employs TRBV10-3 and TRBJ2-1; D might be TRBD2 (6 bases). Between the trimmed V and J ends, which lost 0 bases and 5 bases, there was a span of 14 bases. CDR1 is ENHRY, CDR2 SYGVKD, per germline. CDR3 length: 16 residues. The DNA of the CDR3 is TGTGCCATCAGTGAGTCGACGGGCGGGATAAACAATGAGCAGTTCTTC. As protein: CAISESTGGINNEQFF.

This chain connects TRBV28 to TRBJ2-3; TRBD1 or TRBD2 may be the D gene (6 bases each). The V end lost 10 bases, the J end lost 8 bases, and 19 bases lay between the germline ends. Germline V gene lookup returns CDR1 MDHEN and CDR2 SYDVKM. The CDR3 runs 13 residues. CDR3 in amino acids: CAIYSGAVGTQYF. The CDR3 DNA reads TGTGCCATATATTCGGGGGCGGTGGGTACGCAGTATTTT.

V and J are TRBV14 and TRBJ2-1, with TRBD2 identical over 8 bases. CDR1 and CDR2 from the germline V gene are SGHDN and FVKESK. The CDR3 consists of 14 residues. V was clipped by 5 bases and J by 7 bases; unmatched bases: 7. The CDR3 sequence: CASSGAGDKNEQFF. The CDR3 DNA is TGTGCCAGCAGCGGAGCGGGAGACAAAAATGAGCAGTTCTTC.

This clone turned up a few times. V is TRBV28 and J is TRBJ1-1; unclear D gene. This CDR3 is built from 12 residues. With 4 bases removed from V and 0 bases from J, the gap between germline ends came to 3 bases. Looked up from germline, CDR1 is MDHEN and CDR2 is SYDVKM. CDR3 DNA: TGTGCCAGCAGTTGGATGAACACTGAAGCTTTCTTT. Its translation: CASSWMNTEAFF. The whole variable domain, filled in from reference TRBV28 and TRBJ1-1, reads DVKVTQSSRYLVKRTGEKVFLECVQDMDHENMFWYRQDPGLGLRLIYFSYDVKMKEKGDIPEGYSVSREKKERFSLILESASTNQTSMYLCASSWMNTEAFFGQGTRLTVV.

In this sample, this clone turned up once. The rearrangement joins TRBV5-6 to TRBJ2-1; 8 nucleotides line up with TRBD2. Trimming took 0 bases from V and 4 from J; bases not matched to a gene: 9. The length of the CDR3 is 17 residues. From germline, CDR1 is SGHDT and CDR2 YYEEEE. CDR3 protein: CASSLGTGTSLYNEQFF. The DNA for the CDR3 is TGTGCCAGCAGCTTGGGCACCGGGACTAGTTTGTACAATGAGCAGTTCTTC.

This sequence joins TRBV28 and TRBJ2-1; D may be TRBD1 or TRBD2 (5 bases each). The CDR3 runs 14 residues. The V end lost 6 bases, the J end lost 10 bases, and 19 bases lay between the germline ends. Per germline, CDR1 MDHEN and CDR2 SYDVKM. CDR3 coding DNA: TGTGCCAGCAGACTAGGGACGGTCGGGGCAGAGCAGTTCTTC. Translated, it gives CASRLGTVGAEQFF.

Comment on this clone: Other DNA variants within this sample encode the same CDR3. The chain carries TRBV19 and TRBJ2-7; D is unresolved. V lost 3 bases, J lost 3 bases, and 6 bases lay in between. Germline V gene data show CDR1 as LNHDA and CDR2 as SQIVND (reference sequence). CDR3 size: 12 residues. This chain's CDR3 is CASSMGSYEQYF. For the CDR3, the DNA is TGTGCCAGTAGTATGGGAAGCTACGAGCAGTACTTC.

This rearrangement joins TRBV4-1 to TRBJ2-7; 7 bases map to TRBD1. Looked up from germline, CDR1 is MGHRA and CDR2 is YSYEKL. Losses at the gene ends were 1 base for V and 5 bases for J; bases not matched to a gene: 8. CDR3 length: 15 amino acids. The CDR3 nucleotides read TGCGCCAGCAGCCAAGTCCGGACAGGTGTGGACGAGCAGTACTTC. This gives the protein CASSQVRTGVDEQYF.